Listed here are 23 T cell receptor beta chains from one sample, sequenced in a study of shared clonotypes between healthy human individuals. Sequencing was performed with immunoSEQ multiplex PCR; in TCRdb, only in-frame clones are kept and a portion is missing. The sample has about 980,000 clones, less than 85% seen once. The specimen was memory CD4+ T cells sorted from blood. The subset: CD45RA-negative fraction. The source is a man between 18 and 29 years old in good health.

The rearrangement links TRBV29-1 to TRBJ2-3, with D perhaps TRBD1 (5 bases). Germline CDR1 is SQVTM and CDR2 is ANQGSEA. Trimming took 4 bases from V and 0 from J, leaving 8 bases between them. CDR3 length: 13 residues. Here the CDR3 DNA reads TGCAGCGTTGGACAGATTAGCACAGATACGCAGTATTTT. As protein: CSVGQISTDTQYF.

V usage is TRBV6-1 and J usage is TRBJ1-5; TRBD1 is a possible D gene (5 bases). The V end lost 0 bases, the J end lost 0 bases, and 12 bases lay between the germline ends. The CDR3 sequence is 17 residues long. Germline values: CDR1 MNHNS, CDR2 SASEGT. The CDR3 coding sequence is TGTGCCAGCAGTGAAGCTTTTGGGGGGAATAGCAATCAGCCCCAGCATTTT. Amino acid sequence: CASSEAFGGNSNQPQHF.

DNA for the CDR3: TGCGCCAGCAGACAGGGACTAGCGACCGGGGAGCTGTTTTTT. Its translation is CASRQGLATGELFF. The genes are TRBV10-1 and TRBJ2-2, with 10 positions matching TRBD2. The J segment lost 5 bases and the V segment lost 6 bases, leaving 3 bases of the junction unmatched. This CDR3 comprises 14 residues. Per the germline V gene, CDR1 is WNHNN and CDR2 is SYGVQD (reference sequence).

This chain connects TRBV6-5 to TRBJ1-4; TRBD1 agrees at 7 bases. V was clipped by 5 bases and J by 7 bases; unmatched bases: 7. The CDR3 length is 14 residues. Germline values: CDR1 MNHEY, CDR2 SVGAGI. The DNA for the CDR3 is TGTGCCAGCAGTCCGGGACAGCCGTTTGAAAAACTGTTTTTT. It encodes CASSPGQPFEKLFF.

The rearrangement joins TRBV6-5 to TRBJ2-7; tentative D call: TRBD2 (7 bases). The CDR3 is 15 amino acids. Germline CDR1 is MNHEY and CDR2 is SVGAGI. Trimming pared 4 bases from V and 4 bases from J, leaving 17 bases between. For the CDR3, the DNA is TGTGCCAGCAGTTCCCGGGGGGCGGGAGAATACGAGCAGTACTTC. It codes for CASSSRGAGEYEQYF.

The CDR3 here is CAWSPDGLDYGYTF. CDR3 DNA: TGTGCCTGGAGCCCGGACGGATTGGACTATGGCTACACCTTC. This rearrangement joins TRBV30 to TRBJ1-2, with D unresolved. Trimming removed 3 bases at V and 3 bases at J, with 14 bases between. The CDR3 length is 14 residues. Germline V lookup: CDR1 GTSNPN, CDR2 SVGIG (reference sequence).

This clone has a handful of counts. CDR3 residues: CASSPRQLEKLFF. The DNA for the CDR3 is TGTGCCAGCTCACCACGACAGCTTGAAAAACTGTTTTTT. This chain connects TRBV18 to TRBJ1-4, with D tentatively TRBD1 (5 bases). Trimming cost V 1 base and J 7 bases, with 7 bases left between them. The CDR3 sequence is 13 residues long. Germline V gene data show CDR1 as KGHSH and CDR2 as LQKENI. Together with reference TRBV18 and TRBJ1-4, the CDR3 gives the full variable domain: NAGVMQNPRHLVRRRGQEARLRCSPMKGHSHVYWYRQLPEEGLKFMVYLQKENIIDESGMPKERFSAEFPKEGPSILRIQQVVRGDSAAYFCASSPRQLEKLFFGSGTQLSVL.

This clone was counted a few times. Other DNA sequences from this sample encode an identical CDR3 as well. The V call is TRBV15, the J call TRBJ2-7; D ambiguous. The V and J ends lost 6 bases and 1 base respectively, with 19 bases between them. The CDR3 has 16 amino acids. Germline V gene data show CDR1 as LNHNV and CDR2 as YYDKDF (reference sequence). The CDR3 DNA follows: TGTGCCACCAGTCGTTCAACCTATCGAGGATCCTACGAGCAGTACTTC. Translating it yields CATSRSTYRGSYEQYF.

The gene calls are TRBV7-2 and TRBJ2-2; D call uncertain. V lost 5 bases and J lost 0, with 10 bases in between. The V gene's germline CDR1 is SGHTA and CDR2 FQGNSA. The CDR3 extends over 15 amino acids. CDR3 coding DNA: TGTGCCAGCAGCCCCCCAGGCCCGAACACCGGGGAGCTGTTTTTT. Its protein is CASSPPGPNTGELFF. Supplemented by reference TRBV7-2 and TRBJ2-2, the full variable domain reads GAGVSQSPSNKVTEKGKDVELRCDPISGHTALYWYRQSLGQGLEFLIYFQGNSAPDKSGLPSDRFSAERTGGSVSTLTIQRTQQEDSAVYLCASSPPGPNTGELFFGEGSRLTVL.

This chain links TRBV6-1 with TRBJ2-7; 9 nucleotides align to TRBD1. The junction had 4 bases not matched to a gene; V was cut back by 7 bases and J by 3 bases. CDR1 is MNHNS and CDR2 is SASEGT in the germline V gene. This CDR3 has 13 residues. The CDR3 nucleotides are TGTGCCAGCACCGGACAGGGGATCTACGAGCAGTACTTC. It codes for CASTGQGIYEQYF.

About this clone itself: Its ends do not fully match the called genes, so a read error is possible. The rearrangement links TRBV5-4 to TRBJ2-1; 14 nucleotides line up with TRBD2. The germline gives CDR1 SGHNT, CDR2 YYREEE (reference sequence). The CDR3 runs to 14 residues. Here the CDR3 DNA reads TGTGCCAGCAGTCCCTCTGGGACTAGCGGGAGTCAGATCTTC. As protein: CASSPSGTSGSQIF.

This clone was recorded a few times. V usage is TRBV5-1 and J usage is TRBJ1-3; D possibly corresponds to TRBD1 (5 bases). The CDR3 totals 15 residues. Germline V gene lookup returns CDR1 SGHRS and CDR2 YFSETQ. The ends were cut back, 4 bases at V and 4 bases at J, with 15 bases in the middle. CDR3 region: CASSAFGGGGNTIYF. CDR3 nucleotides: TGCGCCAGCAGCGCCTTTGGCGGGGGAGGAAACACCATATATTTT.

This chain uses TRBV10-3 with TRBJ1-2; 8 bases are shared with TRBD1. The CDR3 covers 11 residues. Germline CDR1 reads ENHRY; CDR2 reads SYGVKD. The V segment lost 10 bases and the J segment 5 bases; nucleotides outside the gene matches: 3. The CDR3 reads CATTGGYGYTF. The CDR3 DNA reads TGTGCCACCACAGGGGGGTATGGCTACACCTTC.

This chain uses TRBV12-5 with TRBJ2-5; 9 bases map to TRBD1. The CDR3 runs 17 residues. Germline CDR1 reads LGHNT; CDR2 reads FRNRAP. V was clipped by 5 bases and J by 1 base; unmatched bases: 11. The chain's CDR3 is CASGTGQGKSPQETQYF. The CDR3 region has the DNA TGTGCTAGTGGTACCGGACAGGGGAAAAGCCCCCAAGAGACCCAGTACTTC.

Concerning this clone itself: This sample includes further DNA sequences coding for the same CDR3. The chain has TRBV6-1 and TRBJ2-7; 10 nucleotides align to TRBD1. Germline trimming cut 6 bases from V and 2 bases from J; bases unmatched to any gene: 7. This CDR3 contains 15 residues. Germline V CDR1 and CDR2: MNHNS, SASEGT. The CDR3 nucleotides read TGTGCCAGCAGCGAACTGGGACAGGGGCCCTACGAGCAGTACTTC. Residues: CASSELGQGPYEQYF.

Only a few counts were recorded for this clone. The CDR3 here is CASSSRGESGNTIYF. The CDR3 DNA is TGTGCCAGCAGCTCCCGGGGGGAATCTGGAAACACCATATATTTT. The chain has TRBV5-4 and TRBJ1-3; weak D call: TRBD1 (5 bases). The V end was cut by 3 bases, the J end by 1 base, with 11 bases between. CDR1 is SGHNT, CDR2 YYREEE, per germline (reference sequence). This CDR3 has 15 residues.

The rearrangement joins TRBV25-1 to TRBJ2-2; 8 positions match TRBD1. V shed 6 bases, J shed 3 bases, and the junction held 6 bases outside the gene matches. The CDR3 runs to 15 residues. The V gene's germline CDR1 is MGHDK and CDR2 SYGVNS. The CDR3 nucleotides read TGTGCCAGCAGCCTTGACAGGGGATACACCGGGGAGCTGTTTTTT. Protein product: CASSLDRGYTGELFF.

This chain connects TRBV5-1 to TRBJ1-2, with D maybe TRBD1 (6 bases). Between the trimmed V and J ends, which lost 6 bases and 2 bases, there was a span of 14 bases. The length of the CDR3 is 14 residues. From germline, CDR1 is SGHRS and CDR2 YFSETQ. CDR3 nucleotides: TGCGCCAGCACGAGGAACAGGGACAACTATGGCTACACCTTC. This sequence encodes CASTRNRDNYGYTF.

This clone was recorded a few times. The sample holds other DNA sequences that translate to the same CDR3. The V call is TRBV2, the J call TRBJ2-3, with D uncertain. Germline CDR1 reads SNHLY; CDR2 reads FYNNEI. This CDR3 contains 13 residues. V shed 3 bases and J shed 0 bases, with 4 bases lying between them. CDR3 bases: TGTGCCAGCAGTGATGTAAGCACAGATACGCAGTATTTT. Translated, it gives CASSDVSTDTQYF.

The chain joins TRBV5-1 to TRBJ1-1; D is undetermined. Trimming removed 3 bases from V and 4 bases from J, with 10 bases in between. The germline V gene has CDR1 SGHRS and CDR2 YFSETQ. The CDR3 spans 13 residues. The DNA for the CDR3 is TGCGCCAGCAGCTCGCAACTCGGCACTGAAGCTTTCTTT. Protein: CASSSQLGTEAFF.

V usage is TRBV7-9 and J usage is TRBJ2-5; TRBD2 aligns across 8 bases. This CDR3 is 16 amino acids long. Germline values: CDR1 SEHNR, CDR2 FQNEAQ (reference sequence). With V trimmed by 7 bases and J by 0 bases, 10 bases remained unmatched. This CDR3 is CASKASGSLHQETQYF. The CDR3 coding sequence is TGTGCCAGCAAGGCAAGCGGGAGCTTGCACCAAGAGACCCAGTACTTC. Filled out from reference TRBV7-9 and TRBJ2-5, the complete variable domain reads DTGVSQNPRHKITKRGQNVTFRCDPISEHNRLYWYRQTLGQGPEFLTYFQNEAQLEKSRLLSDRFSAERPKGSFSTLEIQRTEQGDSAMYLCASKASGSLHQETQYFGPGTRLLVL.

The chain has TRBV5-1 and TRBJ1-1; 8 bases fit TRBD1. The CDR3 is 13 residues long. V dropped 6 bases and J dropped 4; count of bases not matched to a gene: 5. Germline CDR1 SGHRS, CDR2 YFSETQ. The CDR3 loop is CASNPQGGTEAFF. DNA of the CDR3: TGCGCCAGCAACCCACAGGGGGGCACTGAAGCTTTCTTT.

This rearrangement joins TRBV13 to TRBJ1-2, with 8 bases that match TRBD1. The J segment lost 4 bases and the V segment lost 5 bases, leaving 12 bases of the junction unmatched. The germline gives CDR1 PRHDT, CDR2 FYEKMQ (reference sequence). This CDR3 has 16 amino acids. CDR3 protein: CASSLRDRRLIYGYTF. CDR3 sequence (DNA): TGTGCCAGCAGCCTAAGGGACAGGCGGTTAATCTATGGCTACACCTTC.